The 32 T cell receptor beta chains below come from one sample, sequenced in a study of T cell responses to AZD1222 COVID-19 vaccine. Clones were sequenced by immunoSEQ multiplex PCR, and TCRdb holds only the in-frame ones, with some missing. Of some 160,000 clones listed, about 91% were seen once; the top ten hold approximately 4.4%. Sequences were derived from peripheral blood, sampled on day 0 of AZD1222 vaccination. These receptors all come from an adult in good health.

V is TRBV6-6 and J is TRBJ1-2; a weak D match, TRBD1 (6 bases). The ends were cut back, 6 bases at V and 11 bases at J, with 19 bases in the middle. Looked up from germline, CDR1 is MNHNY and CDR2 is SVGAGI (reference sequence). The length of the CDR3 is 13 residues. CDR3 sequence reads: CASSTQGKGGYTF. CDR3 in DNA: TGTGCCAGCAGCACCCAGGGGAAAGGTGGTTACACCTTC.

This chain links TRBV7-8 with TRBJ2-5; D uncertain. The CDR3 runs to 13 residues. CDR1 is SGHVS and CDR2 is FQNEAQ in the germline V gene. Trimming took 5 bases from V and 4 from J, leaving 11 bases between them. CDR3 loop: CASSTGQRETQYF. Here the CDR3 DNA reads TGTGCCAGCAGCACGGGCCAACGAGAGACCCAGTACTTC.

The chain has TRBV7-3 and TRBJ2-2; D may be TRBD1 or TRBD2 (5 bases each). Trimming stripped 1 base from V and 0 bases from J, with 6 bases between. Germline CDR1 SGHTA, CDR2 FQGTGA. The CDR3 spans 15 residues. The CDR3 loop is CASSLMGANTGELFF. DNA for the CDR3: TGTGCCAGCAGCTTAATGGGGGCGAACACCGGGGAGCTGTTTTTT.

The chain uses TRBV30 and TRBJ1-2; 10 nucleotides line up with TRBD1. Germline values: CDR1 GTSNPN, CDR2 SVGIG (reference sequence). Losses at the gene ends were 1 base for V and 8 bases for J; bases not matched to a gene: 10. The CDR3 loop spans 15 amino acids. CDR3 in DNA: TGTGCCTGGAGTGCTCCGGGACAGGGGATAGACGGCTACACCTTC. Encoded protein: CAWSAPGQGIDGYTF. Full variable domain (remainder filled in from reference TRBV30 and TRBJ1-2): SQTIHQWPATLVQPVGSPLSLECTVEGTSNPNLYWYRQAAGRGLQLLFYSVGIGQISSEVPQNLSASRPQDRQFILSSKKLLLSDSGFYLCAWSAPGQGIDGYTFGSGTRLTVV.

This clone showed up just a few times. This chain connects TRBV10-3 to TRBJ2-3; D is perhaps TRBD1 (6 bases). The germline V gene encodes CDR1 ENHRY and CDR2 SYGVKD. Deletions cut 8 bases from V and 5 bases from J, with 17 bases between. The CDR3 runs to 14 residues. The DNA of the CDR3 is TGTGCCATCGGTGGGCAGGGGCTTGGAGATACGCAGTATTTT. Its protein product is CAIGGQGLGDTQYF.

Concerning this clone: A junction end diverges from the germline sequence, so it may reflect a read error. V and J are TRBV18 and TRBJ2-1; 10 bases agree with TRBD1. CDR1 is KGHSH, CDR2 LQKENI, per germline. The CDR3 is made up of 17 amino acids. DNA for the CDR3: TGTGCCGGCTCTCCCGGGACAGGGGACAGCTCCTACAATGAGCAGTTCTTC. Residues: CAGSPGTGDSSYNEQFF.

The chain employs TRBV3-1 (or the pseudogene TRBV3-2) and TRBJ2-1, with 9 bases matching TRBD1. Germline V CDR1 and CDR2: LGHDT, YNNKEL (reference sequence). The J segment lost 3 bases and the V segment lost 4 bases, leaving 4 bases of the junction unmatched. The CDR3 sequence is 15 residues long. CDR3 in DNA: TGTGCCAGCAGCCGCCGGACAGGGGACTACAATGAGCAGTTCTTC. It specifies CASSRRTGDYNEQFF.

The chain is built from TRBV5-1 and TRBJ1-2; no clear D gene. The CDR3 has 13 amino acids. Germline assignment: CDR1 SGHRS and CDR2 YFSETQ. The V gene lost 0 bases and the J gene lost 8 bases, with 11 bases spanning the gap. In nucleotides, the CDR3 is TGCGCCAGCAGCTTGGAGGGCCAATCGGGCTACACCTTC. It codes for CASSLEGQSGYTF.

The CDR3 sequence is CASSITSGYGYTF. The CDR3, as DNA: TGTGCCAGCAGTATTACGTCAGGATATGGCTACACCTTC. This rearrangement joins TRBV28 to TRBJ1-2; the D is unclear. The germline CDR1 and CDR2 sequences are MDHEN and SYDVKM. V dropped 5 bases and J dropped 5 bases, with 12 bases sitting between them. The CDR3 is made up of 13 amino acids.

In this sample, this clone turned up once. This sample includes further DNA sequences coding for the same CDR3. The J gene is TRBJ2-7, the V gene TRBV28; D remains unclear. Trimming pared 2 bases from V and 4 bases from J, leaving 3 bases between. The CDR3 is 11 amino acids. CDR1 and CDR2 from the germline V gene are MDHEN and SYDVKM. CDR3 region: CASSLGYEQYF. Written as DNA, the CDR3 is TGTGCCAGCAGTTTAGGGTACGAGCAGTACTTC.

The CDR3 loop is CAISESNGGATEAFF. DNA for the CDR3: TGTGCCATCAGTGAGTCGAATGGCGGTGCGACTGAAGCTTTCTTT. The J gene is TRBJ1-1, the V gene TRBV10-3; D remains unclear. V lost 0 bases, J lost 5 bases, and 13 bases lay in between. The CDR3 loop spans 15 amino acids. CDR1 is ENHRY, CDR2 SYGVKD, per germline.

The rearrangement joins TRBV6-6 to TRBJ2-7; D possibly corresponds to TRBD2 (6 bases). The CDR3 covers 14 residues. The ends were cut back, 7 bases at V and 2 bases at J, with 15 bases in the middle. CDR1 and CDR2 (germline): MNHNY, SVGAGI (reference sequence). The CDR3 protein is CASTEPGDTYEQYF. In nucleotides, the CDR3 is TGTGCCAGCACTGAGCCGGGGGATACCTACGAGCAGTACTTC.

This chain joins TRBV7-2 and TRBJ2-7; D may be TRBD2 (7 bases). CDR3 length equals 17 residues. Germline CDR1 is SGHTA and CDR2 is FQGNSA. V was cut by 4 bases and J by 2 bases, with 21 bases left in between. In DNA form, the CDR3 reads TGTGCCAGCAGCTCGCCCAGGGGCGGGAGCGGCGCCTACGAGCAGTACTTC. Its protein is CASSSPRGGSGAYEQYF.

This clone appeared once. The genes are TRBV7-3 and TRBJ2-2; no clear D. Germline V lookup: CDR1 SGHTA, CDR2 FQGTGA. CDR3 length equals 14 residues. Trimming removed 0 bases from V and 7 bases from J, with 9 bases in between. The CDR3 DNA follows: TGTGCCAGCAGCTTAACTAGCCGAAGCGGGGAGCTGTTTTTT. This gives the protein CASSLTSRSGELFF.

The V gene is TRBV4-1, the J gene TRBJ2-1; the D gene is possibly TRBD2 (6 bases). The germline V gene encodes CDR1 MGHRA and CDR2 YSYEKL. The CDR3 is made up of 18 amino acids. The V end lost 3 bases, the J end lost 2 bases, and 20 bases lay between the germline ends. The CDR3 loop is CASSQPKRGTETYNEQFF. CDR3 nucleotide sequence: TGCGCCAGCAGCCAGCCAAAGAGAGGGACTGAAACCTACAATGAGCAGTTCTTC.

This chain joins TRBV5-5 and TRBJ1-3; the D gene is possibly TRBD1 (5 bases). CDR1 and CDR2 from the germline V gene are SGHKS and YYEKEE (reference sequence). The CDR3 sequence is 17 residues long. Trimming took 0 bases from V and 0 from J, leaving 13 bases between them. CDR3: CASSLGPGRGSGNTIYF. The CDR3 DNA sequence: TGTGCCAGCAGCTTGGGACCGGGACGGGGCTCTGGAAACACCATATATTTT.

This chain connects TRBV4-3 to TRBJ2-1, with TRBD1 matching 9 bases. The trim removed 2 bases at V and 5 bases at J, leaving 1 base unmatched. The CDR3 has 14 amino acids. Germline lookup yields CDR1 LGHNA and CDR2 YSLEER. In DNA form, the CDR3 reads TGCGCCAGCAGCCAACGGACAGGGGACAATGAGCAGTTCTTC. As protein: CASSQRTGDNEQFF.

V usage is TRBV4-2 and J usage is TRBJ2-3; D not resolved. In germline, CDR1 is LGHNA, CDR2 YNFKEQ. V was pared by 0 bases and J by 2 bases, with 6 bases between. This CDR3 is built from 14 residues. This CDR3 reads CASSQDPATDTQYF. The CDR3 region has the DNA TGTGCCAGCAGCCAAGATCCAGCCACAGATACGCAGTATTTT.

This sequence joins TRBV5-4 and TRBJ1-1, with D possibly matching TRBD1 (6 bases). The CDR3 loop spans 14 amino acids. Looked up from germline, CDR1 is SGHNT and CDR2 is YYREEE (reference sequence). The V and J ends lost 4 bases and 5 bases respectively, with 15 bases between them. CDR3 amino acids: CASSPARGKTEAFF. The CDR3 nucleotides are TGTGCCAGCAGCCCCGCTAGGGGGAAGACTGAAGCTTTCTTT.

V and J are TRBV10-3 and TRBJ1-2; D remains unclear. Germline CDR1 and CDR2: ENHRY and SYGVKD. The CDR3 length is 14 residues. Trimming shortened V by 0 bases and J by 0 bases, and 5 bases separated the two germline ends. The CDR3 loop is CAISESGTNYGYTF. Here the CDR3 DNA reads TGTGCCATCAGTGAGTCGGGTACTAACTATGGCTACACCTTC.

This chain joins TRBV19 and TRBJ2-6; no clear D gene. There are 15 residues in the CDR3. The V gene's germline CDR1 is LNHDA and CDR2 SQIVND (reference sequence). V was shortened by 9 bases and J by 0 bases, with 12 bases between the two germline ends. CDR3 DNA sequence: TGTGCCAGCGACGGGCCGCCCTCTGGGGCCAACGTCCTGACTTTC. This sequence encodes CASDGPPSGANVLTF. Filled out from reference TRBV19 and TRBJ2-6, the complete variable domain reads DGGITQSPKYLFRKEGQNVTLSCEQNLNHDAMYWYRQDPGQGLRLIYYSQIVNDFQKGDIAEGYSVSREKKESFPLTVTSAQKNPTAFYLCASDGPPSGANVLTFGAGSRLTVL.

The J gene is TRBJ2-3, the V gene TRBV25-1, with 7 bases lining up with TRBD1. The CDR3 runs 14 residues. The V gene's germline CDR1 is MGHDK and CDR2 SYGVNS. J gave up 4 bases and V 3 bases, and 4 bases lay outside the gene matches. The CDR3, as DNA: TGTGCCAGCAGTGAGACAGGGCTACCAGATACGCAGTATTTT. Protein sequence: CASSETGLPDTQYF.

The table lists this clone with a few counts. The V and J genes are TRBV7-8 and TRBJ2-1; 12 positions match TRBD2. The CDR3 is 16 amino acids. V lost 6 bases and J lost 8; bases outside the gene matches: 11. CDR1 is SGHVS and CDR2 is FQNEAQ in the germline V gene. The chain's CDR3 is CASSRRRLAGGDEQFF. Here the CDR3 DNA reads TGTGCCAGCAGTCGACGTAGGCTAGCGGGAGGGGATGAGCAGTTCTTC.

The gene calls are TRBV29-1 and TRBJ2-7, with D uncertain. Germline V lookup: CDR1 SQVTM, CDR2 ANQGSEA. Between the trimmed V and J ends, which lost 4 bases and 0 bases, there was a span of 7 bases. The CDR3 contains 12 residues. The CDR3 coding sequence is TGCAGCGTTGTGACCGGCTCCTACGAGCAGTACTTC. Its protein product is CSVVTGSYEQYF.

The chain has TRBV19 and TRBJ2-7; TRBD1 matches 8 bases. The ends lost 5 bases at V and 3 bases at J; junction bases unmatched: 9. This CDR3 spans 15 amino acids. Germline-derived CDR1 and CDR2 are LNHDA and SQIVND (reference sequence). The CDR3 reads CASSPRQGLNYEQYF. CDR3 bases: TGTGCCAGTAGTCCCAGACAGGGGTTAAACTACGAGCAGTACTTC.

The chain combines TRBV19 with TRBJ2-1; 8 bases match TRBD2. V shed 8 bases and J 9 bases; nucleotides not matched to a gene: 12. The CDR3 sequence is 14 residues long. The V gene's germline CDR1 is LNHDA and CDR2 SQIVND (reference sequence). CDR3 DNA: TGTGCCAGTGGGAGGGGAGCGGGAGTCCCTGAGCAGTTCTTC. Translation: CASGRGAGVPEQFF.

The chain is built from TRBV19 and TRBJ1-5; D not certain. V gave up 4 bases and J gave up 3 bases, with 4 bases separating them. Germline-derived CDR1 and CDR2 are LNHDA and SQIVND (reference sequence). The CDR3 has 12 amino acids. CDR3 DNA sequence: TGTGCCAGTAGTACTGCCAATCAGCCCCAGCATTTT. It codes for CASSTANQPQHF.

This clone was seen a single time. The CDR3 DNA reads TGTGCCAGCAGGGCCGGGACATCGAATTTGCCCCAGCATTTT. Protein sequence: CASRAGTSNLPQHF. This chain uses TRBV2 with TRBJ1-5, with D perhaps matching TRBD1 (6 bases). Trimming removed 6 bases at V and 9 bases at J, with 18 bases between. Germline V CDR1 and CDR2: SNHLY, FYNNEI. This CDR3 spans 14 amino acids.

The CDR3 spells CASSLAGLAGDTQYF. The DNA of the CDR3 is TGCGCCAGCAGCTTGGCCGGACTAGCGGGAGATACGCAGTATTTT. This chain uses TRBV5-1 with TRBJ2-3; the match to TRBD2 covers 11 bases. Trimming cost V 0 bases and J 5 bases; bases outside gene matches: 2. Germline-derived CDR1 and CDR2 are SGHRS and YFSETQ. The CDR3 sequence is 15 residues long.

The chain uses TRBV6-5 and TRBJ2-2; 10 nucleotides line up with TRBD2. From germline, CDR1 is MNHEY and CDR2 SVGAGI. The CDR3 runs to 15 residues. Trimming at V came to 7 bases and at J to 0 bases, leaving 2 bases not matched to a gene. The CDR3 DNA reads TGTGCCAGCACCCTAGCGGGAGCGAACACCGGGGAGCTGTTTTTT. Encoded protein: CASTLAGANTGELFF.

The V call is TRBV28, the J call TRBJ2-7, with D uncertain. The germline V and J ends were trimmed by 3 bases and 3 bases, with 9 bases remaining between them. This CDR3 has 13 residues. Per the germline V gene, CDR1 is MDHEN and CDR2 is SYDVKM. The CDR3 here is CASSLPVIYEQYF. The CDR3 bases are TGTGCCAGCAGTTTGCCCGTAATCTACGAGCAGTACTTC.

The chain joins TRBV7-2 to TRBJ1-1, with D unclear. From germline, CDR1 is SGHTA and CDR2 FQGNSA. Trimming left V 5 bases short and J 5 bases short, with 21 bases between. CDR3 length: 16 residues. The CDR3, as DNA: TGTGCCAGCAGCAAACGTACAGCCAACCGAGGTACTGAAGCTTTCTTT. Amino acid sequence: CASSKRTANRGTEAFF.